Listed below are T cell receptor beta chains from one sample, sequenced in a study of cytomegalovirus exposure and HLA in healthy donors. TCRdb's table, derived via immunoSEQ multiplex PCR, lists solely in-frame clones and lacks some. The table lists 170,000 or so clones, roughly 80% of them singletons, with approximately 0.51% in the top ten. Material: PBMCs. These receptors were collected from a woman aged 50 to 60 in good health and CMV-seronegative. CDR3s include the opening cysteine and the closing phenylalanine or tryptophan. D genes are given only for firm matches. The size entry is marked missing in some rows and otherwise reads once, few, many or a size class.

cdr3_aa	cdr3_nt	d_call	cdr3_length	v_call	j_call	clone_size
CASSQGLAGGQETQYF	TGTGCCAGCAGTCAGGGACTAGCGGGGGGGCAAGAGACCCAGTACTTC	TRBD2	16	TRBV28	TRBJ2-5	.
CASSLLGGGTEAFF	TGTGCCAGCAGCTTACTGGGAGGTGGCACTGAAGCTTTCTTT	.	14	TRBV7-8	TRBJ1-1	.
CASSYTDRGGGEKLFF	TGTGCCAGCAGTTACACCGACAGGGGAGGAGGAGAAAAACTGTTTTTT	TRBD1	16	TRBV6-6	TRBJ1-4	.
CATLRRGLGEKLFF	TGTGCCACACTAAGGCGGGGATTGGGAGAAAAACTGTTTTTT	.	14	TRBV6-1	TRBJ1-4	few
CASSRQFTDTQYF	TGTGCCAGCAGTCGCCAGTTCACAGATACGCAGTATTTT	.	13	TRBV7-2	TRBJ2-3	.
CASSLQGGSGTEAFF	TGTGCCAGCAGCTTGCAGGGGGGTAGCGGCACTGAAGCTTTCTTT	TRBD1	15	TRBV5-5	TRBJ1-1	.
CASSLGSGGPGNEQFF	TGCGCCAGCAGCTTAGGCAGCGGGGGGCCAGGGAATGAGCAGTTCTTC	TRBD2	16	TRBV5-1	TRBJ2-1	.
CAISESRGGYTF	TGTGCCATCAGTGAGTCGCGGGGGGGCTACACCTTC	.	12	TRBV10-3	TRBJ1-2	.
CASTYGTSSYEQYF	TGTGCCAGTACTTATGGGACTAGCTCCTACGAGCAGTACTTC	TRBD2	14	TRBV28	TRBJ2-7	.
CASSFASGRASGELFF	TGCGCCAGCAGCTTTGCTAGCGGGAGGGCCTCGGGGGAGCTGTTTTTT	TRBD2	16	TRBV5-1	TRBJ2-2	few
CSVGTRGDGNTIYF	TGCAGCGTTGGCACCAGGGGCGATGGAAACACCATATATTTT	.	14	TRBV29-1	TRBJ1-3	once
CASSPPRAGGSDTQYF	TGTGCCAGCAGCCCCCCCCGGGCGGGAGGGAGTGATACGCAGTATTTT	TRBD2	16	TRBV9	TRBJ2-3	.
CASGLTGLADTQYF	TGTGCTAGTGGACTGACAGGGCTGGCAGATACGCAGTATTTT	TRBD1	14	TRBV12-5	TRBJ2-3	.
CASSFSVGTGGYEQYF	TGTGCCAGCAGCTTTTCCGTCGGGACAGGGGGCTACGAGCAGTACTTC	TRBD1	16	TRBV7-2	TRBJ2-7	.
CASSDLGTARTYEQYF	TGTGCCAGCAGTGATCTCGGGACAGCGAGAACCTACGAGCAGTACTTC	TRBD1	16	TRBV25-1	TRBJ2-7	once
CAISEASGRETQYF	TGTGCCATCAGTGAGGCTAGCGGGAGGGAGACCCAGTACTTC	TRBD2	14	TRBV10-3	TRBJ2-5	.
CSVEKGSGGTYNEQFF	TGCAGCGTTGAGAAGGGTAGCGGGGGGACCTACAATGAGCAGTTCTTC	TRBD2	16	TRBV29-1	TRBJ2-1	.
CAITRRAEQPQHF	TGTGCCATAACCAGGAGGGCAGAACAGCCCCAGCATTTT	.	13	TRBV25-1	TRBJ1-5	.
CASSAGTGARGYTF	TGTGCCAGCAGCGCCGGGACAGGGGCCAGAGGCTACACCTTC	TRBD1	14	TRBV28	TRBJ1-2	.
CASSESRDRISFSSYEQYF	TGTGCCAGCAGTGAATCCCGGGACAGGATATCGTTTAGCTCCTACGAGCAGTACTTC	TRBD1	19	TRBV6-4	TRBJ2-7	.
CASSLLLAGGAQYF	TGTGCCAGCAGTTTATTACTAGCGGGAGGTGCGCAGTACTTC	TRBD2	14	TRBV27	TRBJ2-7	.
CASSVARNTEAFF	TGTGCCAGCAGCGTAGCCAGGAACACTGAAGCTTTCTTT	.	13	TRBV9	TRBJ1-1	.
CASSEAGGTGYDEQYF	TGTGCCAGCAGTGAAGCGGGGGGGACAGGGTACGACGAGCAGTACTTC	TRBD1	16	TRBV6-1	TRBJ2-7	.
CASSVVGSYEAFF	TGTGCCAGCAGCGTAGTGGGGAGCTATGAAGCTTTCTTT	.	13	TRBV9	TRBJ1-1	.
CASSAGRGDYGYTF	TGTGCCAGCAGTGCCGGCAGGGGGGATTATGGCTACACCTTC	TRBD1	14	TRBV6-1	TRBJ1-2	.
CASSTTSGIRNEQFF	TGTGCCAGTAGTACTACTAGCGGGATACGAAATGAGCAGTTCTTC	TRBD2	15	TRBV19	TRBJ2-1	.
CASSFRDINQPQHF	TGTGCCAGCAGCTTCCGGGACATTAATCAGCCCCAGCATTTT	.	14	TRBV7-9	TRBJ1-5	.
CASSLEYRGNEQFF	TGTGCCAGCAGCTTAGAATATAGGGGGAATGAGCAGTTCTTC	.	14	TRBV7-6	TRBJ2-1	.
CASSSYRDTEAFF	TGCGCCAGCAGCTCCTACAGGGACACTGAAGCTTTCTTT	.	13	TRBV5-1	TRBJ1-1	.
CASSLTPKDSEAFF	TGTGCCAGCAGTTTAACCCCGAAAGACTCTGAAGCTTTCTTT	.	14	TRBV28	TRBJ1-1	.
CAISESRGVSEAFF	TGTGCCATCAGTGAGAGCAGGGGAGTCTCTGAAGCTTTCTTT	.	14	TRBV10-3	TRBJ1-1	.
CAVRQNSYEQYF	TGTGCCGTAAGACAGAATTCCTACGAGCAGTACTTC	.	12	TRBV30	TRBJ2-7	.
CASSGTISTDTQYF	TGTGCCAGTAGCGGGACAATTAGCACAGATACGCAGTATTTT	.	14	TRBV19	TRBJ2-3	.
CASRPGTSPLGTQYF	TGTGCCAGTAGACCAGGCACGAGCCCCCTGGGGACCCAGTACTTC	.	15	TRBV19	TRBJ2-5	few
CASCANTEAFF	TGTGCCAGCTGCGCAAACACTGAAGCTTTCTTT	.	11	TRBV28	TRBJ1-1	.
CASSKLGQPNQPQHF	TGTGCCAGCAGCAAACTGGGACAGCCCAACCAGCCCCAGCATTTT	TRBD1	15	TRBV7-9	TRBJ1-5	.
CASSGLADTDTQYF	TGTGCCAGCAGCGGCCTAGCGGACACAGATACGCAGTATTTT	TRBD2	14	TRBV7-9	TRBJ2-3	.
CASSLVRAGDTQYF	TGTGCCAGCAGCTTAGTCAGGGCCGGGGATACGCAGTATTTT	.	14	TRBV7-2	TRBJ2-3	.
CASSSDRNSGNTIYF	TGTGCCAGCAGCTCAGACAGGAACTCTGGAAACACCATATATTTT	.	15	TRBV7-9	TRBJ1-3	few
CASSQDLPPLDTQYF	TGTGCCAGCAGCCAAGATCTCCCTCCTTTAGATACGCAGTATTTT	.	15	TRBV4-2	TRBJ2-3	few
CASSSWTGAVTEAFF	TGCGCCAGCAGCTCCTGGACAGGGGCGGTTACTGAAGCTTTCTTT	TRBD1	15	TRBV5-1	TRBJ1-1	.
CASSHEPGGVWNEQFF	TGCGCCAGCAGCCATGAGCCGGGCGGGGTGTGGAATGAGCAGTTCTTC	.	16	TRBV4-3	TRBJ2-1	.
CASSSIGLNTDTQYF	TGTGCCAGCAGCTCAATCGGTCTAAACACAGATACGCAGTATTTT	.	15	TRBV7-6	TRBJ2-3	few
CASSFYRDRGQPQHF	TGTGCCAGCAGTTTTTACCGGGACAGGGGCCAGCCCCAGCATTTT	TRBD1	15	TRBV28	TRBJ1-5	.
CASSITSAPYNEQFF	TGTGCCAGCAGCATAACTAGCGCTCCCTACAATGAGCAGTTCTTC	TRBD2	15	TRBV7-2	TRBJ2-1	.
CASSSGLAGPSYEQYF	TGTGCCAGCAGCTCCGGACTAGCGGGGCCCTCCTACGAGCAGTACTTC	TRBD2	16	TRBV7-9	TRBJ2-7	.
CASRRDTEAFF	TGTGCCAGCAGGCGGGACACTGAAGCTTTCTTT	.	11	TRBV6-6	TRBJ1-1	.
CASSQKLSGGEGIETQYF	TGCGCCAGCAGCCAAAAGCTCTCAGGGGGCGAAGGTATAGAGACCCAGTACTTC	TRBD1	18	TRBV4-3	TRBJ2-5	once
CASSLGTGYGYTF	TGTGCCAGCAGCTTGGGGACAGGGTATGGCTACACCTTC	TRBD1	13	TRBV5-6	TRBJ1-2	few
CASSTQGRSYNEQFF	TGTGCCAGTAGCACACAGGGACGGTCCTACAATGAGCAGTTCTTC	.	15	TRBV19	TRBJ2-1	.
CASSLFSSRGEAFF	TGTGCCAGCAGTTTATTCTCGAGCCGGGGTGAAGCTTTCTTT	.	14	TRBV27	TRBJ1-1	once
CASSRQLPGNTIYF	TGTGCCAGCAGTCGACAGCTCCCTGGAAACACCATATATTTT	.	14	TRBV28	TRBJ1-3	.
CASSLYGGNQPQHF	TGTGCCAGCAGCCTATACGGGGGCAATCAGCCCCAGCATTTT	.	14	TRBV11-2	TRBJ1-5	.
CASSPFHRSKETQYF	TGTGCCAGCTCACCCTTTCACAGGTCAAAAGAGACCCAGTACTTC	.	15	TRBV18	TRBJ2-5	few
CASSIQGGYGYTF	TGTGCCAGTAGTATACAGGGGGGCTATGGCTACACCTTC	TRBD1	13	TRBV19	TRBJ1-2	.
CASRIARQGPSGYTF	TGCGCCAGCAGGATAGCAAGACAGGGCCCATCTGGCTACACCTTC	TRBD1	15	TRBV10-1	TRBJ1-2	.
CASSLSGTGIYEQYF	TGTGCCAGCAGCTTAAGTGGGACAGGGATCTACGAGCAGTACTTC	TRBD1	15	TRBV13	TRBJ2-7	.
CASSSGHTTNEKLFF	TGTGCCAGTAGTAGTGGACACACAACTAATGAAAAACTGTTTTTT	.	15	TRBV19	TRBJ1-4	.
CASSLDHRGGARDTQYF	TGTGCCAGCAGCTTAGACCATCGCGGGGGGGCGCGAGATACGCAGTATTTT	TRBD2	17	TRBV11-2	TRBJ2-3	.
CASGLEARGELFF	TGTGCCAGCGGACTGGAGGCCCGGGGGGAGCTGTTTTTT	.	13	TRBV2	TRBJ2-2	.